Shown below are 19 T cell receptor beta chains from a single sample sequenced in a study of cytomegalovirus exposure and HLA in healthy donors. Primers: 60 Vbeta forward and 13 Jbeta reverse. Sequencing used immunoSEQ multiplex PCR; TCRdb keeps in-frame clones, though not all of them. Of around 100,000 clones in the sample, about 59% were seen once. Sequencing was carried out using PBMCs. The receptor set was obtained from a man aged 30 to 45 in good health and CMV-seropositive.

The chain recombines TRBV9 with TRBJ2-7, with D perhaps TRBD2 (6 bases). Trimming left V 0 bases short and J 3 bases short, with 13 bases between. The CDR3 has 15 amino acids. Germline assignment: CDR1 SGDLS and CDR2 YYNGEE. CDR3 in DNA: TGTGCCAGCAGCGTAGGTGGGGGGACCAACTACGAGCAGTACTTC. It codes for CASSVGGGTNYEQYF.

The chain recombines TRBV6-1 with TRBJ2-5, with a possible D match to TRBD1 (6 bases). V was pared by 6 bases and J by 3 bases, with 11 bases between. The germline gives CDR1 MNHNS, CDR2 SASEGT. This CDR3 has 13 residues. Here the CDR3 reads CASSRQVEETQYF. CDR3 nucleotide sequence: TGTGCCAGCAGCCGACAGGTTGAAGAGACCCAGTACTTC.

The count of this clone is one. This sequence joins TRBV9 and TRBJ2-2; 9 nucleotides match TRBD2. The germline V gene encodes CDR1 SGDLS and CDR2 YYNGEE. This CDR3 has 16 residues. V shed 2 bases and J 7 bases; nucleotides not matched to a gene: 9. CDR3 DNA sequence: TGTGCCAGCAGCGTCTTCGGCGGGGGGGCGGGCGGGGAGCTGTTTTTT. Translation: CASSVFGGGAGGELFF.

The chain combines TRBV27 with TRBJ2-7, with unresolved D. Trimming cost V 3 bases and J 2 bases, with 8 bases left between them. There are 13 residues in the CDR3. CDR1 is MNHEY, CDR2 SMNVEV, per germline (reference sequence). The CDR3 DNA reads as TGTGCCAGCAGTTTCCTACCTGCCTACGAGCAGTACTTC. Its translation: CASSFLPAYEQYF.

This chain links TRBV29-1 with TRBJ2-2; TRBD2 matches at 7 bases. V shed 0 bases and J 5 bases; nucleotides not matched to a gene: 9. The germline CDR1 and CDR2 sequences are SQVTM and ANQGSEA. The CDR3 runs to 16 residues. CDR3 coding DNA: TGCAGCGTTGAAGAGATAGCGGGTCCGGGGACCGGGGAGCTGTTTTTT. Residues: CSVEEIAGPGTGELFF.

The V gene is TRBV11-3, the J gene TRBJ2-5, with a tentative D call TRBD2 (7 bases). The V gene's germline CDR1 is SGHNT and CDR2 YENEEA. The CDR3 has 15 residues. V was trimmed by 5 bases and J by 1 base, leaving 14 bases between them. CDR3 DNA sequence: TGTGCCAGCAGCCAAGGGGGACTACTCCAAGAGACCCAGTACTTC. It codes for CASSQGGLLQETQYF.

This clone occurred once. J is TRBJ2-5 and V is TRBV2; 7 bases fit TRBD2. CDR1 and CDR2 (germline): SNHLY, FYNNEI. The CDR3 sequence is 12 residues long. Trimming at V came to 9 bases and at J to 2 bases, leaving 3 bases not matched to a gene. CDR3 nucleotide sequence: TGTGCCAGGACTAGCAGTCAAGAGACCCAGTACTTC. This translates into CARTSSQETQYF.

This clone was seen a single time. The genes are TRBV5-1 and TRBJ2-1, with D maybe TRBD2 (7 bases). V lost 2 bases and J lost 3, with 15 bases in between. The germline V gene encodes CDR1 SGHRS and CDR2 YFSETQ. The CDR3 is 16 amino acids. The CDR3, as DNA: TGCGCCAGCAGCTTAAATTGGGGGGGCAACTACAATGAGCAGTTCTTC. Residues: CASSLNWGGNYNEQFF.

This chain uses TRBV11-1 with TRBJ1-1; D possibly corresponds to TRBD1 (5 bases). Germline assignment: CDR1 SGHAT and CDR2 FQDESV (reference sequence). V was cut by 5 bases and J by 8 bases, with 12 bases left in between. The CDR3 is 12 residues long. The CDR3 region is CASSGDLLEAFF. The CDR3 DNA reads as TGTGCCAGCAGCGGGGACTTGCTGGAAGCTTTCTTT.

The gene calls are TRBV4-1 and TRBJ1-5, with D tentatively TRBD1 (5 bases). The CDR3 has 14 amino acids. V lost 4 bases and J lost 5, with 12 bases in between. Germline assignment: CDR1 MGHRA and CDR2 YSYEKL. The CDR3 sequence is CASSPTVLDQPQHF. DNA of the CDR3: TGCGCCAGCAGCCCGACAGTGTTGGATCAGCCCCAGCATTTT.

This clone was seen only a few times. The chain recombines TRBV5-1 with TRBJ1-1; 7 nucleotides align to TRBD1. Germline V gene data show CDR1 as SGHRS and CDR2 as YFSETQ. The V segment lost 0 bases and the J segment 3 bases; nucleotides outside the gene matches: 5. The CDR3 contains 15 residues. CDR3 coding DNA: TGCGCCAGCAGCTTGGCCGGGACAGCTCACACTGAAGCTTTCTTT. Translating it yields CASSLAGTAHTEAFF. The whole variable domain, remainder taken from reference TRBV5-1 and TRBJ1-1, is KAGVTQTPRYLIKTRGQQVTLSCSPISGHRSVSWYQQTPGQGLQFLFEYFSETQRNKGNFPGRFSGRQFSNSRSEMNVSTLELGDSALYLCASSLAGTAHTEAFFGQGTRLTVV.

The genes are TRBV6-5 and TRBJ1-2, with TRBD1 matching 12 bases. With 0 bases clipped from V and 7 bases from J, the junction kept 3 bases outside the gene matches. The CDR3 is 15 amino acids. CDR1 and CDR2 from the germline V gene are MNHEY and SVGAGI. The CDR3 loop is CASSYSGTGGLGYTF. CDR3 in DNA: TGTGCCAGCAGTTACTCAGGGACAGGGGGCCTTGGCTACACCTTC.

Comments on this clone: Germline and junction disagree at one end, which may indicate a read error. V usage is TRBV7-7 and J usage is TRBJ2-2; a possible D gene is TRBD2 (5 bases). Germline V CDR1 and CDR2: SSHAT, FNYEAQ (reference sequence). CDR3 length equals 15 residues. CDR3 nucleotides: TGTGCTAGCAGCCCGTTAGCACGGGGCACCGGGGAGCTGTTTTTT. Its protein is CASSPLARGTGELFF.

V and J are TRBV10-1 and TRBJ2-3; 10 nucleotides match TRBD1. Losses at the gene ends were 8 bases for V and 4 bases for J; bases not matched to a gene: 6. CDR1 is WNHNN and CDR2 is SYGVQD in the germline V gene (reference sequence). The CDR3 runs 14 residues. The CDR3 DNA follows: TGCGCCAGCTCGACAGGGGGCTCTCCAGATACGCAGTATTTT. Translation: CASSTGGSPDTQYF.

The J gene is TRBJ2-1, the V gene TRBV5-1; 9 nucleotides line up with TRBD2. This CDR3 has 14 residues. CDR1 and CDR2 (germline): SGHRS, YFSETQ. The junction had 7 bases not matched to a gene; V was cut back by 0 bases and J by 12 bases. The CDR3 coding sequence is TGCGCCAGCAGCTTGGCGACTAGCGGTGGTGGGCAGTTCTTC. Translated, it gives CASSLATSGGGQFF.

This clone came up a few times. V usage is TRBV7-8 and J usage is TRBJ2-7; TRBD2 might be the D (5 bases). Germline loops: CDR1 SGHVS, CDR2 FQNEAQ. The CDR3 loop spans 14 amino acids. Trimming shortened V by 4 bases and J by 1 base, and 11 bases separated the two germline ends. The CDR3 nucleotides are TGTGCCAGCAGCTCCCGGGAATCTTCCTACGAGCAGTACTTC. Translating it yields CASSSRESSYEQYF.

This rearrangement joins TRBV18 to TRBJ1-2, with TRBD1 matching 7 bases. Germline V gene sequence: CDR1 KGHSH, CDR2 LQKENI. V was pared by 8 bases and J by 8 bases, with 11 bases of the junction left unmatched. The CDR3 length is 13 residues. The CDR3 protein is CASTDRELDGYTF. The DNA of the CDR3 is TGTGCCAGCACCGACAGGGAATTGGACGGCTACACCTTC.

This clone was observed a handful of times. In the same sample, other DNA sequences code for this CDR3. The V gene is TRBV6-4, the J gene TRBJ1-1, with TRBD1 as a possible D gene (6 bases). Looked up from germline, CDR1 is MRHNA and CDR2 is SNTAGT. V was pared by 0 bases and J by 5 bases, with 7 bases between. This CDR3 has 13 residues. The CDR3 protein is CASSDSQGTEAFF. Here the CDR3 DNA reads TGTGCCAGCAGTGACTCGCAGGGGACTGAAGCTTTCTTT.

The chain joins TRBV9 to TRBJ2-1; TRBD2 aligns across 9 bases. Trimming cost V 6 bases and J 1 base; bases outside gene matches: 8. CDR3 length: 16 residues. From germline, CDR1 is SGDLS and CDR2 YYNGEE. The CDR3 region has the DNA TGTGCCAGCACCCTCGGGAGCGGGGGGTCCTACAATGAGCAGTTCTTC. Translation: CASTLGSGGSYNEQFF. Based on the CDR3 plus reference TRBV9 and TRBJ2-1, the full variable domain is DSGVTQTPKHLITATGQRVTLRCSPRSGDLSVYWYQQSLDQGLQFLIQYYNGEERAKGNILERFSAQQFPDLHSELNLSSLELGDSALYFCASTLGSGGSYNEQFFGPGTRLTVL.